This T cell receptor beta chain was recovered during a study of blood T cell repertoires in COVID-19. Study information: The United States, Italy and Spain provided the acute and convalescent COVID-19 samples. PBMCs, B-cell-depleted T cells, or T cells were the source of the cDNA or gDNA that made up the material.

Sequenced by immunoSEQ multiplex PCR; TCRdb stores in-frame clones only, minus some. The table has around 110,000 clones, around nine tenths seen once. There are 17 residues in the CDR3. Germline CDR1 and CDR2: SGHVS and FQNEAQ. V was pared by 5 bases and J by 0 bases, with 17 bases between. The chain carries TRBV7-8 and TRBJ2-1; D remains ambiguous. The material sequenced was peripheral blood. The TCR sequence derives from a middle-aged man with acute or convalescent COVID-19. CDR3 sequence (DNA): TGTGCCAGCAGCAATGGGCTCAGTATAAACTCCTACAATGAGCAGTTCTTC. Protein sequence: CASSNGLSINSYNEQFF.